Below are 19 T cell receptor beta chains sequenced from a single sample in a study of T cells after yellow fever vaccination. In TCRdb, the 5' RACE reads were re-called with MiXCR into one record per CDR3 protein. Here the sample spans 300,000 to 400,000 distinct CDR3 sequences, approximately 4% being singletons. Here the sequenced sample was PBMCs, taken 5 days after the yellow fever booster vaccination. Every receptor here comes from a man aged 18 to 29 who received the YFV17D yellow fever vaccine.

This clonotype was seen a handful of times. V gene TRBV7-9 combines with J gene TRBJ1-4, with 7 nucleotides matching TRBD1. The CDR3 has 15 residues. Germline V gives CDR1 SEHNR, CDR2 FQNEAQ (reference sequence). V dropped 5 bases and J dropped 10; count of bases not matched to a gene: 13. The CDR3: CASSPPDRSGGKLFF. CDR3 bases: TGTGCCAGCAGCCCCCCGGACAGGTCGGGGGGAAAACTGTTTTTT.

Only a few counts were recorded for this clonotype. This chain links TRBV6-2 or TRBV6-3 with TRBJ2-7; D unresolved. Trimming stripped 6 bases from V and 3 bases from J, with 9 bases between. The germline V gene encodes CDR1 MNHEY and CDR2 SVGEGT. The CDR3 is 12 amino acids. This chain's CDR3 is CASSRSGYEQYV. The DNA of the CDR3 is TGTGCCAGCAGCCGCTCTGGCTACGAGCAGTACGTC.

This clonotype was seen a few times. This chain connects TRBV6-2 or TRBV6-3 to TRBJ1-1; D is ambiguous. The CDR3 totals 12 residues. Germline loops: CDR1 MNHEY, CDR2 SVGEGT. The V end lost 0 bases, the J end lost 4 bases, and 3 bases lay between the germline ends. CDR3 residues: CASSYSTTEAFF. The CDR3 bases are TGTGCCAGCAGTTACTCGACCACTGAAGCTTTCTTT.

This clonotype was counted at least ten times. One end of the junction varies from germline; a read error may be responsible. This chain links TRBV29-1 with TRBJ2-7; the D gene is possibly TRBD1 (5 bases). Germline V gene data show CDR1 as SQVTM and CDR2 as ANQGSEA. The CDR3 contains 12 residues. The CDR3 here is CSVEDSSYEQYF. DNA for the CDR3: TGCAGCGTGGAAGACAGTAGCTACGAGCAGTACTTC.

This clonotype was picked up many times. The chain uses TRBV7-6 and TRBJ2-3; TRBD1 or TRBD2 may be the D gene (5 bases each). Germline V gene sequence: CDR1 SGHVS, CDR2 FNYEAQ. This CDR3 has 15 amino acids. V lost 2 bases to trimming and J lost 3 bases, with 12 bases between them. Written as DNA, the CDR3 is TGTGCCAGCAGCTTAAATGGGGGTCCAACAGATACGCAGTATTTT. It translates to CASSLNGGPTDTQYF.

This clonotype has a count of ten or more. The rearrangement uses TRBV28 and TRBJ2-5; no reliable D call. The CDR3 runs 14 residues. CDR1 and CDR2 (germline): MDHEN, SYDVKM. Trimming stripped 3 bases from V and 2 bases from J, with 10 bases between. The CDR3: CASSFQALQETQYF. The DNA of the CDR3 is TGTGCCAGCAGTTTTCAAGCCTTACAAGAGACCCAGTACTTC.

V and J are TRBV7-2 and TRBJ2-7; 10 bases line up with TRBD1. J lost 4 bases, V lost 3 bases, and 15 bases had no gene match. CDR1 is SGHTA and CDR2 is FQGNSA in the germline V gene. The CDR3 is 18 residues long. The CDR3 DNA follows: TGTGCCAGCAGCTTGGCCTGGGGGGCTGGGACAGGGGAATACGAGCAGTACTTC. It specifies CASSLAWGAGTGEYEQYF.

This clonotype occurred a few times. J is TRBJ2-2 and V is TRBV5-1; perhaps TRBD2 as D (5 bases). Per the germline V gene, CDR1 is SGHRS and CDR2 is YFSETQ. The V end was cut by 1 base, the J end by 6 bases, with 16 bases between. CDR3 length equals 16 residues. In nucleotides, the CDR3 is TGCGCCAGCAGCTTGAGGTCCGGGGAAGGTTCCGGGGAGCTGTTTTTT. Amino acids: CASSLRSGEGSGELFF.

This clonotype was observed a handful of times. Germline and junction disagree at one end, which may indicate a read error. The CDR3 protein is CASSLFSSVSNQPQHF. Written as DNA, the CDR3 is TGTGCCAGCAGTTTATTTAGCAGCGTTAGCAATCAGCCACAGCATTTT. The chain joins TRBV27 to TRBJ1-5; D is undetermined. Germline CDR1 is MNHEY and CDR2 is SMNVEV (reference sequence). The CDR3 is made up of 16 amino acids.

The chain couples TRBV12-3 or TRBV12-4 to TRBJ1-5; 9 nucleotides line up with TRBD1. Trimming removed 5 bases from V and 3 bases from J; junction bases left unmatched: 14. The CDR3 has 18 residues. The CDR3, as DNA: TGTGCCAGCAGTCCTTCGGGACAGGGCGTAGGGGACAATCAGCCCCAGCATTTT. Translating it yields CASSPSGQGVGDNQPQHF.

CDR3 in amino acids: CASSIRAGSSYEQYF. The CDR3 DNA reads as TGTGCCAGTAGTATTCGGGCAGGGAGCTCCTACGAGCAGTACTTC. This chain connects TRBV19 to TRBJ2-7, with D possibly being TRBD1 or TRBD2 (5 bases each). The CDR3 extends over 15 amino acids. Trimming left V 3 bases short and J 0 bases short, with 12 bases between. Germline V CDR1 and CDR2: LNHDA, SQIVND (reference sequence).

The sample holds a few counts of this clonotype. The V gene is TRBV6-2 or TRBV6-3, the J gene TRBJ1-6; D is unclear. CDR1 MNHEY and CDR2 SVGEGT come from the germline V gene. The CDR3 sequence is 18 residues long. V lost 2 bases, J lost 0 bases, and 14 bases lay in between. Written as DNA, the CDR3 is TGTGCCAGCAGTTACGACGGACGGCGGAGCTCCTATAATTCACCCCTCCACTTT. Protein sequence: CASSYDGRRSSYNSPLHF.

This clonotype has only a few counts. The gene calls are TRBV7-2 and TRBJ2-3; maybe TRBD1 (6 bases). Trimming removed 5 bases from V and 11 bases from J, with 17 bases in between. CDR1 and CDR2 from the germline V gene are SGHTA and FQGNSA. The CDR3 contains 13 residues. CDR3: CASSPYREPLQYF. The CDR3 DNA reads TGTGCCAGCAGCCCCTACAGGGAACCCCTGCAGTATTTT.

The chain combines TRBV20-1 with TRBJ2-3; D is unresolved. Trimming left V 3 bases short and J 8 bases short, with 6 bases between. The CDR3 is 10 residues long. Germline V gene data show CDR1 as DFQATT and CDR2 as SNEGSKA (reference sequence). DNA of the CDR3: TGCAGTGCTAGTAGTCGTACGCAGTATTTT. This translates into CSASSRTQYF.

CDR3 loop: CASSDWVSEQYF. The CDR3 nucleotides are TGTGCCAGCAGTGATTGGGTCTCCGAGCAGTACTTC. The chain combines TRBV14 with TRBJ2-7; D gene ambiguous. Germline V gene data show CDR1 as SGHDN and CDR2 as FVKESK. The CDR3 totals 12 residues. Between the trimmed V and J ends, which lost 6 bases and 6 bases, there was a span of 12 bases.

The genes are TRBV7-3 and TRBJ2-3, with 8 bases fitting TRBD2. The V gene's germline CDR1 is SGHTA and CDR2 FQGTGA. Trimming took 7 bases from V and 6 from J; bases not matched to a gene: 6. This CDR3 comprises 13 residues. This CDR3 reads CASTGGAGDTQYF. CDR3 nucleotides: TGTGCCAGCACCGGGGGGGCAGGGGATACGCAGTATTTT. Looking up the rest from reference TRBV7-3 and TRBJ2-3 gives the full variable domain: GAGVSQTPSNKVTEKGKYVELRCDPISGHTALYWYRQSLGQGPEFLIYFQGTGAADDSGLPNDRFFAVRPEGSVSTLKIQRTERGDSAVYLCASTGGAGDTQYFGPGTRLTVL.

This chain joins TRBV5-8 and TRBJ2-7; possible D gene TRBD1, 6 bases. The V and J ends lost 0 bases and 0 bases respectively, with 16 bases between them. The germline V gene has CDR1 SGHTS and CDR2 YDEGEE. The CDR3 is made up of 17 amino acids. Written as DNA, the CDR3 is TGTGCCAGCAGCTTGGGGATGATCGGACAGATCTCCTACGAGCAGTACGTC. Protein: CASSLGMIGQISYEQYV.

This clonotype was observed many times. This chain links TRBV7-9 with TRBJ1-1, with TRBD1 as a possible D gene (5 bases). Trimming pared 2 bases from V and 5 bases from J, leaving 12 bases between. CDR1 and CDR2 from the germline V gene are SEHNR and FQNEAQ (reference sequence). CDR3 length: 14 amino acids. DNA for the CDR3: TGTGCCAGCAGCTTAAGTCCGACAGAGACTGAAGCTTTCTTT. This translates into CASSLSPTETEAFF.

This clonotype was counted a few times. V is TRBV3-1 and J is TRBJ2-7; possible D gene TRBD2, 6 bases. The germline V gene has CDR1 LGHDT and CDR2 YNNKEL (reference sequence). The germline V and J ends were trimmed by 1 base and 5 bases, with 9 bases remaining between them. This CDR3 has 13 residues. The CDR3 is CASSQVGGDEQYV. Written as DNA, the CDR3 is TGTGCCAGCAGCCAAGTTGGCGGGGACGAGCAGTACGTC.